This TCR beta chain comes out of a study of T cells expressing NK-cell markers. Study information: One of eight sequenced donors was HCMV-seronegative; the other seven were seropositive.

CDR1 and CDR2 (germline): MGHRA, YSYEKL. CDR3 length: 12 residues. TCRdb re-called the 5' RACE reads; every CDR3 protein appears as one record, without DNA. Listed are about 410,000 distinct CDR3 sequences; approximately 11% falls within the top ten. The gene calls are TRBV4-1 and TRBJ2-1. Source material: blood T cells: a sorted CD56 or NKG2C T cell subset, CD4+ or CD8+ T cells, or bulk PBMC T cells (not recorded which). The source is a woman aged 45-65 years in good health. The CDR3 sequence: CASSRPFNEQFF.